What follows are 5 T cell receptor beta chains derived from one specimen sequenced in a study of CD8 T cells in Susac syndrome. The RNA input was 0.5 to 1 ug, and it was reverse transcribed with random hexamers. TCRdb re-analysed the immunoSEQ multiplex PCR reads in MiXCR, keeping a single row per CDR3 protein. Counted here are 150,000 to 190,000 distinct CDR3 sequences, around 95% occurring once; the ten biggest clones make up 0.13% to 0.15%. Input material: CD8+ T cells from PBMCs. The receptors stem from a human donor with multiple sclerosis.

The chain links TRBV7-9 to TRBJ2-3; D is perhaps TRBD1 (6 bases). The CDR3 covers 13 residues. Germline V gene sequence: CDR1 SEHNR, CDR2 FQNEAQ (reference sequence). Deletions cut 6 bases from V and 1 base from J, with 8 bases between. CDR3 residues: CASRDSGTDTQYF. CDR3 sequence (DNA): TGTGCCAGCAGGGACAGTGGCACAGATACGCAGTATTTT.

This rearrangement joins TRBV20-1 to TRBJ2-3; TRBD1 agrees at 7 bases. V shed 1 base and J 6 bases; nucleotides not matched to a gene: 7. The CDR3 is 14 residues long. The germline CDR1 and CDR2 sequences are DFQATT and SNEGSKA (reference sequence). The CDR3, as DNA: TGCAGTGCTAGAGGAGGGACAGTGGGGGATACGCAGTATTTT. The encoded protein is CSARGGTVGDTQYF.

This chain connects TRBV20-1 to TRBJ2-1, with 10 bases lining up with TRBD1. V was pared by 6 bases and J by 6 bases, with 8 bases of the junction left unmatched. The V gene's germline CDR1 is DFQATT and CDR2 SNEGSKA (reference sequence). The CDR3 has 14 amino acids. CDR3 bases: TGCAGTGCGCCGGACAGGGGGTACAGCAATGAGCAGTTCTTC. It codes for CSAPDRGYSNEQFF.

V usage is TRBV6-5 and J usage is TRBJ2-1; the D is unclear. Germline-derived CDR1 and CDR2 are MNHEY and SVGAGI. The CDR3 contains 15 residues. Deletions cut 2 bases from V and 0 bases from J, with 8 bases between. CDR3 sequence: CASSYEGNSYNEQFF. The CDR3 DNA reads TGTGCCAGCAGTTACGAAGGGAACTCCTACAATGAGCAGTTCTTC.

The gene calls are TRBV4-2 and TRBJ2-2; D is perhaps TRBD1 (5 bases). V was trimmed by 0 bases and J by 6 bases, leaving 11 bases between them. The germline V gene encodes CDR1 LGHNA and CDR2 YNFKEQ. The CDR3 consists of 15 residues. In DNA form, the CDR3 reads TGTGCCAGCAGCCAAGATAGGACAAGGGCCGGGGAGCTGTTTTTT. As protein: CASSQDRTRAGELFF.